The 10 T cell receptor beta chains below were found in one sample sequenced in a study of blood T cell repertoires in COVID-19. Profiling relied on immunoSEQ multiplex PCR, and the TCRdb table lists in-frame clones only, not all of them. The table has approximately 280,000 clones, 70% to 90% seen once; the top ten hold around 10%. Specimen: peripheral blood. The receptors derive from a woman between 70 and 85 years old with acute or convalescent COVID-19.

As to this clone: Within the sample, other DNA sequences also encode this same CDR3. The chain links TRBV5-1 to TRBJ2-7, with 7 bases aligning to TRBD2. Looked up from germline, CDR1 is SGHRS and CDR2 is YFSETQ. CDR3 length: 14 residues. V lost 0 bases, J lost 4 bases, and 4 bases stayed unmatched. The CDR3 nucleotides read TGCGCCAGCAGCTTGGAGACGGGGGGTTACGAGCAGTACTTC. Its protein is CASSLETGGYEQYF. The full variable domain, completed using reference TRBV5-1 and TRBJ2-7, is KAGVTQTPRYLIKTRGQQVTLSCSPISGHRSVSWYQQTPGQGLQFLFEYFSETQRNKGNFPGRFSGRQFSNSRSEMNVSTLELGDSALYLCASSLETGGYEQYFGPGTRLTVT.

V and J are TRBV27 and TRBJ1-1; D gene unclear. This CDR3 is 14 amino acids long. Deletions cut 3 bases from V and 6 bases from J, with 14 bases between. Germline loops: CDR1 MNHEY, CDR2 SMNVEV (reference sequence). CDR3 DNA: TGTGCCAGCAGTTTTAACAGCCTCTTATCTGAAGCTTTCTTT. Amino acids: CASSFNSLLSEAFF.

The rearrangement uses TRBV11-2 and TRBJ2-7; D remains ambiguous. This CDR3 spans 16 amino acids. The V gene's germline CDR1 is SGHAT and CDR2 FQNNGV. V lost 2 bases and J 0 bases, leaving 14 bases between the germline ends. The CDR3: CASSLYSGPSSYEQYF. In DNA, the CDR3 is TGTGCCAGCAGCTTATACTCGGGTCCGTCCTCCTACGAGCAGTACTTC. The full variable domain, completed using reference TRBV11-2 and TRBJ2-7, is EAGVAQSPRYKIIEKRQSVAFWCNPISGHATLYWYQQILGQGPKLLIQFQNNGVVDDSQLPKDRFSAERLKGVDSTLKIQPAKLEDSAVYLCASSLYSGPSSYEQYFGPGTRLTVT.

The chain is built from TRBV7-9 and TRBJ1-1; 12 bases agree with TRBD1. V lost 5 bases to trimming and J lost 6 bases; unmatched junction nucleotides: 7. This CDR3 has 15 residues. Per the germline V gene, CDR1 is SEHNR and CDR2 is FQNEAQ (reference sequence). This CDR3 is CASSQRDRGRPEAFF. CDR3 in DNA: TGTGCCAGCAGCCAAAGGGACAGGGGGCGCCCTGAAGCTTTCTTT. The variable domain in full, completed from reference TRBV7-9 and TRBJ1-1, reads DTGVSQNPRHKITKRGQNVTFRCDPISEHNRLYWYRQTLGQGPEFLTYFQNEAQLEKSRLLSDRFSAERPKGSFSTLEIQRTEQGDSAMYLCASSQRDRGRPEAFFGQGTRLTVV.

The rearrangement uses TRBV7-2 and TRBJ1-2; 8 bases fit TRBD1. Per germline, CDR1 SGHTA and CDR2 FQGNSA. V shed 5 bases, J shed 6 bases, and the junction held 8 bases outside the gene matches. The CDR3 extends over 14 amino acids. CDR3: CASSKGTGGDGYTF. CDR3 nucleotide sequence: TGTGCCAGCAGCAAGGGGACAGGAGGGGATGGCTACACCTTC. The full variable domain, with the rest looked up from reference TRBV7-2 and TRBJ1-2, is GAGVSQSPSNKVTEKGKDVELRCDPISGHTALYWYRQSLGQGLEFLIYFQGNSAPDKSGLPSDRFSAERTGGSVSTLTIQRTQQEDSAVYLCASSKGTGGDGYTFGSGTRLTVV.

The rearrangement links TRBV7-8 to TRBJ1-2, with 8 bases matching TRBD1. There are 13 residues in the CDR3. From germline, CDR1 is SGHVS and CDR2 FQNEAQ. Germline trimming cut 6 bases from V and 3 bases from J; bases unmatched to any gene: 3. The CDR3 loop is CASRLDRDYGYTF. The CDR3 bases are TGTGCCAGCAGGTTGGACAGGGACTATGGCTACACCTTC.

Only a few counts were recorded for this clone. The chain's CDR3 is CASGSERSQPQHF. The DNA for the CDR3 is TGTGCTAGTGGTTCCGAGAGATCACAGCCCCAGCATTTT. This chain links TRBV12-5 with TRBJ1-5, with no clear D. CDR1 and CDR2 from the germline V gene are LGHNT and FRNRAP. The CDR3 extends over 13 amino acids. Trimming removed 4 bases from V and 7 bases from J, with 11 bases in between.

This clone has only a few counts. The J gene is TRBJ2-7, the V gene TRBV6-5; 10 nucleotides align to TRBD1. J gave up 6 bases and V 6 bases, and 8 bases lay outside the gene matches. There are 14 residues in the CDR3. From germline, CDR1 is MNHEY and CDR2 SVGAGI. The DNA of the CDR3 is TGTGCCAGCAGCCGTTCCGGGACAGGGGCCGAGCAGTACTTC. This encodes CASSRSGTGAEQYF.

The V call is TRBV6-5, the J call TRBJ2-7, with 12 positions matching TRBD1. V gave up 8 bases and J gave up 5 bases; unmatched junction bases: 4. The CDR3 covers 13 residues. CDR1 and CDR2 (germline): MNHEY, SVGAGI. The CDR3 nucleotides read TGTGCCAGCTGGGGGACAGGGGGCAACGAGCAGTACTTC. Translation gives CASWGTGGNEQYF.

The chain is built from TRBV10-3 and TRBJ1-2, with 11 bases aligning to TRBD1. The junction had 5 bases not matched to a gene; V was cut back by 7 bases and J by 10 bases. This CDR3 spans 12 amino acids. From germline, CDR1 is ENHRY and CDR2 SYGVKD. The CDR3 here is CAITGQGADYTF. The DNA for the CDR3 is TGTGCCATCACAGGACAGGGGGCCGACTACACCTTC.